This T cell receptor (beta chain) is from a study of OX40 agonist ivuxolimab in advanced cancers. The wider study: The dose of intravenous ivuxolimab that patients received every 2 weeks ranged from 0.01 to 10 mg/kg.

At baseline, cycle 4 day 1, and cycle 7 day 1, blood was sampled. Produced via immunoSEQ multiplex PCR; TCRdb's table is partial and in-frame only. The table includes roughly 140,000 clones, approximately 94% detected once. Trimming removed 4 bases from V and 4 bases from J; junction bases left unmatched: 6. The CDR3 is 14 amino acids. Germline loops: CDR1 SGDLS, CDR2 YYNGEE. This sequence originates from an adult with an advanced solid tumor such as melanoma, head and neck, liver or kidney cancer. The sample here was CD4+ or CD8+ T cells sorted from blood, taken in a trial of the OX40 agonist ivuxolimab. This sequence joins TRBV9 and TRBJ1-2, with 8 positions matching TRBD1. CDR3 amino acids: CASSQDRGSYGYTF. The CDR3 DNA reads as TGTGCCAGCAGCCAAGACAGGGGCTCCTATGGCTACACCTTC.